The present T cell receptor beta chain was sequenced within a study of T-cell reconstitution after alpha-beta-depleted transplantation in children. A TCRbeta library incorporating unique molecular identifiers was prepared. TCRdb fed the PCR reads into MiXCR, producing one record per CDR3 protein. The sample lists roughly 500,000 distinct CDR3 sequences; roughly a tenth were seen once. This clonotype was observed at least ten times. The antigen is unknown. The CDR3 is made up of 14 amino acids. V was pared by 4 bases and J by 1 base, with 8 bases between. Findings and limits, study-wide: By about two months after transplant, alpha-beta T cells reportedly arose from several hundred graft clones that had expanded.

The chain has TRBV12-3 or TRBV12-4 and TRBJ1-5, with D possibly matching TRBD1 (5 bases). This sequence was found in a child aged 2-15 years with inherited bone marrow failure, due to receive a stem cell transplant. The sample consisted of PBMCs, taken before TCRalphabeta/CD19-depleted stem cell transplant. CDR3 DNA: TGTGCCAGCAGTTGGGGGGACAGCAATCAGCCCCAGCATTTT. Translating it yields CASSWGDSNQPQHF.